The rows below give T cell receptor beta chains drawn from one sample of a study of T-cell reconstitution after alpha-beta-depleted transplantation in children. TCRdb reprocessed the PCR reads with MiXCR, giving one entry per CDR3 protein. The sample lists 400,000 to 450,000 distinct CDR3 sequences; about 40% were seen once. The sequencing here drew on PBMCs, taken before TCRalphabeta/CD19-depleted stem cell transplant. The receptors here all came from a girl aged 2 to 9 with aplastic anemia, due to receive a stem cell transplant. CDR3s leave out the opening cysteine and the closing phenylalanine or tryptophan.

>TRBV12-3/TRBV12-4|TRBJ2-1
ASSFTSGSYEQF
>TRBV7-9|TRBJ2-5
ASSLSGAQTQY
>TRBV20-1|TRBJ2-3
SATYSGGAEDTQY
>TRBV5-5|TRBJ2-1
ASSLAEVNEQF
>TRBV7-3|TRBJ2-5
ASSPREGANQETQY
>TRBV18|TRBJ2-3
ASSPFGGRSTDTQY
>TRBV6-5|TRBJ2-1
ASSYSRPAGIYNEQF
>TRBV20-1|TRBJ1-5
SARGGSFNQPQH
>TRBV7-7|TRBJ2-5
ASSLLPGQETQY
>TRBV9|TRBJ2-2
ASSVVAGATGELF
>TRBV20-1|TRBJ2-5
SARVTSGRKETQY
>TRBV9|TRBJ2-1
ASSGARGVNSYNEQF
>TRBV4-1|TRBJ2-5
ASSQRSPSHQETQY
>TRBV20-1|TRBJ2-5
SARSSEQETQY
>TRBV20-1|TRBJ1-4
SARSGGSEKLF
>TRBV20-1|TRBJ2-7
SSYGAFQSSYEQY
>TRBV10-3|TRBJ1-5
AISESGATNQPQH
>TRBV7-3|TRBJ2-3
ASSSTGDTDTQY
>TRBV13|TRBJ1-2
ASPTGGQRARTANYGYT
>TRBV7-9|TRBJ2-5
ASTRGGAYFETQY
>TRBV28|TRBJ2-6
ASSLGGPGANVLT
>TRBV7-3|TRBJ2-5
ASSPSGSHQETQY
>TRBV5-3|TRBJ2-3
ARSPRATSGGGPDTQY
>TRBV20-1|TRBJ2-3
SEERAGGTQY
>TRBV3-1|TRBJ2-7
ASSSNRVAYEQY
>TRBV5-1|TRBJ2-7
ASSRTPDGYEQY
>TRBV6-1|TRBJ2-7
ASSVSYEQY
>TRBV5-5|TRBJ1-1
ASSLRGATGISNTEAF
>TRBV4-2|TRBJ2-5
ASSQAQQETQY
>TRBV7-9|TRBJ2-7
ASSLSLAGREEQY
>TRBV12-3/TRBV12-4|TRBJ1-4
ASPCSLSTNEKLF
>TRBV5-1|TRBJ2-5
ASSLTTETQY
>TRBV5-1|TRBJ2-7
ASSLALAGVLPPYEQY
>TRBV2|TRBJ2-1
ASSERRTDQGNEQF
>TRBV2|TRBJ2-5
ASSRDGVETQY
>TRBV29-1|TRBJ2-1
SVSWDFNEQF
>TRBV10-3|TRBJ2-1
ATHNPGHRLYNEQF
>TRBV28|TRBJ2-7
ASSFGPANEQY
>TRBV5-1|TRBJ2-7
ASSSTLSRVNEQY
>TRBV20-1|TRBJ1-1
SARAGVRTEAF
>TRBV20-1|TRBJ1-2
SARLLRDTYGYT
>TRBV7-2|TRBJ2-5
ASSLAGQKETQY
>TRBV2|TRBJ2-7
ASRDPGQGPYEQY